This TCR beta chain was retrieved from a study of T cell repertoires in ileal Crohn's disease. Background on the study: Thiopurines (11) or anti-TNF agents (roughly 18) were given postoperatively to about half.

The V segment lost 6 bases and the J segment 4 bases; nucleotides outside the gene matches: 9. The CDR3 loop spans 15 amino acids. Germline lookup yields CDR1 SNHLY and CDR2 FYNNEI. Using immunoSEQ multiplex PCR, the repertoire was profiled, and TCRdb retains in-frame clones only, with some absent. Of about 9,600 clones listed, 76% were seen once; the top ten hold 25%. Included were adult ileal or ileocolonic Crohn's patients indicated for ileocolonic resection. The sequenced material came from ileal tissue. The clonotype originates from an adult with Crohn's disease. J is TRBJ2-7 and V is TRBV2; 10 bases agree with TRBD2. Here the CDR3 reads CASRRSAGGPYEQYF. CDR3 DNA sequence: TGTGCCAGCAGAAGATCAGCGGGGGGGCCTTACGAGCAGTACTTC.